A selection of T cell receptor beta chains follows, all from one sample in a study of T cells in Graves' hyperthyroidism and ophthalmopathy. TCRdb reprocessed the multiplex PCR reads with MiXCR, giving one entry per CDR3 protein. The profile shows 250,000 to 400,000 distinct CDR3 sequences, 12% to 15% of them singletons. The sequencing input was blood. The receptors derive from a woman aged 40-49 years with Graves' ophthalmopathy. Both conserved end residues are part of each CDR3. D genes are given only for firm matches. Clone size appears in some rows only: once, few, many, or a class for an expanded clone.

v_call	j_call	clone_size	d_call	cdr3_aa	cdr3_nt
TRBV20-1	TRBJ1-4	-	TRBD1	CSARGRDRGREKLFF	TGCAGTGCTAGAGGCCGGGACAGGGGGCGAGAAAAACTGTTTTTT
TRBV20-1	TRBJ2-5	few	-	CSASISGFETQYF	TGCAGTGCTAGTATTTCGGGATTCGAGACCCAGTACTTC
TRBV11-3	TRBJ1-6	few	-	CASSHRDYNSPLHF	TGTGCCAGCAGCCACAGGGACTATAATTCACCCCTCCACTTT
TRBV19	TRBJ2-1	-	-	CASSIRFSYNEQFF	TGTGCCAGTAGTATACGGTTCTCCTACAATGAGCAGTTCTTC
TRBV6-5	TRBJ1-2	many	-	CASSYAVAGGYGYTF	TGTGCCAGCAGTTACGCGGTAGCTGGTGGCTATGGCTACACCTTC
TRBV18	TRBJ2-7	few	-	CASSPLAPQASYEQYF	TGTGCCAGCTCACCATTAGCGCCGCAAGCTTCCTACGAGCAGTACTTC
TRBV11-2	TRBJ1-5	many	TRBD1	CASSLDRQGNRPQHF	TGTGCCAGCAGCTTAGACAGACAGGGGAATCGGCCCCAGCATTTT
TRBV7-9	TRBJ2-5	many	TRBD1	CASSRDRSKETQYF	TGTGCCAGCAGTCGGGACAGGTCCAAAGAGACCCAGTACTTC
TRBV7-9	TRBJ1-2	-	-	CASSGEIGQSYGYTF	TGTGCCAGCAGCGGAGAGATAGGGCAGTCCTATGGCTACACCTTC
TRBV20-1	TRBJ2-7	many	-	CSAQILREYEQYF	TGCAGTGCACAGATCTTGAGGGAATACGAGCAGTACTTC
TRBV7-8	TRBJ1-1	many	-	CASTHRWNTEAFF	TGTGCCAGCACTCATCGATGGAACACTGAAGCTTTCTTT
TRBV7-9	TRBJ1-2	many	-	CASRVGAHGYTF	TGTGCCAGCAGAGTAGGGGCACATGGCTACACCTTC
TRBV5-5	TRBJ2-1	many	-	CASSTDSLNEQFF	TGTGCCAGCAGCACGGACTCTCTGAATGAGCAGTTCTTC
TRBV19	TRBJ2-7	few	TRBD1	CASSPTGDLYEQYF	TGTGCCAGTAGTCCAACAGGGGACCTCTACGAGCAGTACTTC
TRBV12-3/TRBV12-4	TRBJ2-1	many	TRBD1	CASSRTGTKEQFF	TGTGCCAGCAGTCGGACAGGAACGAAGGAGCAGTTCTTC
TRBV28	TRBJ1-2	many	TRBD1	CASREQTGGTHGYTF	TGTGCCAGCAGGGAGCAAACAGGGGGAACGCATGGCTACACCTTC
TRBV10-3	TRBJ2-1	few	-	CATGSGANQFF	TGTGCCACCGGGTCCGGGGCCAACCAGTTCTTC
TRBV11-2	TRBJ2-1	many	TRBD2	CASSPRSSGAYNEQFF	TGTGCCAGCAGTCCCCGGTCCAGCGGGGCATACAATGAGCAGTTCTTC
TRBV12-3/TRBV12-4	TRBJ1-5	many	TRBD1	CASSLSPDRGNQPQHF	TGTGCCAGCAGTTTAAGTCCGGACAGGGGTAATCAGCCCCAGCATTTT
TRBV10-3	TRBJ1-2	many	-	CAISESGQYYGYTF	TGTGCCATCAGTGAGTCTGGACAGTACTATGGCTACACCTTC
TRBV5-4	TRBJ2-2	few	TRBD2	CASSLGLAGLSNTGELFF	TGTGCCAGCAGCTTGGGTCTAGCGGGACTGTCTAACACCGGGGAGCTGTTTTTT
TRBV9	TRBJ2-2	-	-	CASSVATSTLTAGELFF	TGTGCCAGCAGCGTAGCTACTTCGACCCTTACCGCCGGGGAGCTGTTTTTT
TRBV20-1	TRBJ1-1	-	TRBD1	CSALGQMNTEAFF	TGCAGTGCGCTGGGACAGATGAACACTGAAGCTTTCTTT
TRBV7-8	TRBJ2-7	many	-	CASSQVGPRTYEQYF	TGTGCCAGCAGCCAGGTGGGGCCCCGAACCTACGAGCAGTACTTC
TRBV20-1	TRBJ1-1	many	-	CSARRNVAEAFF	TGCAGTGCTAGAAGGAATGTCGCTGAAGCTTTCTTT
TRBV18	TRBJ1-5	many	TRBD1	CASSAGQGQGQPQHF	TGTGCCAGCTCAGCCGGACAGGGGCAAGGACAGCCCCAGCATTTT
TRBV7-9	TRBJ2-2	-	TRBD2	CASSLPGTSGTSTGELFF	TGTGCCAGCAGCTTACCCGGGACTAGCGGGACCTCAACCGGGGAGCTGTTTTTT
TRBV27	TRBJ2-1	many	TRBD2	CASSPLAGGPRNEQFF	TGTGCCAGCAGTCCTCTAGCGGGAGGGCCGCGCAATGAGCAGTTCTTC
TRBV5-5	TRBJ1-1	-	-	CASSSRTAGTEAFF	TGTGCCAGCAGCTCCCGGACAGCCGGCACTGAAGCTTTCTTT
TRBV10-1	TRBJ2-5	many	-	CASSELVSKTQYF	TGCGCCAGCAGTGAGTTAGTTTCGAAGACCCAGTACTTC
TRBV6-1	TRBJ1-5	many	-	CASGIEGTRNQPQHF	TGTGCCAGCGGAATTGAGGGGACACGCAATCAGCCCCAGCATTTT
TRBV6-1	TRBJ1-4	many	-	CASSDYARDGHRMDREKLFF	TGTGCCAGCAGCGACTACGCCCGGGACGGGCACCGGATGGATCGGGAAAAACTGTTTTTT
TRBV20-1	TRBJ2-7	many	TRBD1	CSAIPRGTGGLYEQYF	TGCAGTGCCATCCCTCGGGGGACAGGGGGCCTCTACGAGCAGTACTTC
TRBV28	TRBJ2-5	-	-	CASSLLQGGETQYF	TGTGCCAGCAGTTTATTACAGGGTGGAGAGACCCAGTACTTC
TRBV10-1	TRBJ2-3	-	-	CASSEGGAADTQYF	TGCGCCAGCAGTGAAGGGGGGGCCGCAGATACGCAGTATTTT
TRBV20-1	TRBJ2-1	many	-	CSAREISGGPYNEQFF	TGCAGTGCTAGAGAAATCTCCGGAGGACCATACAATGAGCAGTTCTTC
TRBV11-2	TRBJ2-5	many	-	CASNIRGFSLETQYF	TGTGCCAGCAACATCCGGGGTTTTTCCCTCGAGACCCAGTACTTC
TRBV10-3	TRBJ2-3	many	TRBD1	CAISEEGTGLDTQYF	TGTGCCATCAGTGAAGAGGGGACAGGCTTAGATACGCAGTATTTT
TRBV15	TRBJ2-5	many	TRBD2	CATSRVAGAGETQYF	TGTGCCACCAGCAGAGTGGCGGGAGCGGGAGAGACCCAGTACTTC
TRBV7-9	TRBJ1-1	many	TRBD1	CASSRPTGGKDTEAFF	TGTGCCAGCAGCCGCCCGACAGGGGGCAAGGACACTGAAGCTTTCTTT
TRBV2	TRBJ2-5	-	-	CASSLRGGEETQYF	TGTGCCAGCAGCTTGCGGGGCGGGGAAGAGACCCAGTACTTC
TRBV19	TRBJ2-5	-	-	CASSTPFSQETQYF	TGTGCCAGTAGTACTCCATTTAGCCAAGAGACCCAGTACTTC
TRBV20-1	TRBJ2-1	many	TRBD2	CSARDSALGLAGAVEQFF	TGCAGTGCTAGAGATTCGGCCCTAGGACTAGCGGGGGCGGTTGAGCAGTTCTTC
TRBV19	TRBJ1-1	few	TRBD1	CASRRQGPTRTEAFF	TGTGCCAGTAGAAGACAGGGTCCTACTAGGACTGAAGCTTTCTTT
TRBV19	TRBJ2-7	many	-	CASSIDGFMEASTYEQYF	TGTGCCAGTAGTATAGATGGGTTTATGGAAGCGTCCACTTACGAGCAGTACTTC
TRBV9	TRBJ2-3	few	-	CASSVGRDLGTDTQYF	TGTGCCAGCAGCGTAGGGCGGGATCTAGGCACAGATACGCAGTATTTT
TRBV4-2	TRBJ2-7	once	TRBD2	CASSHPPGTSGYEQYF	TGTGCCAGCAGCCACCCTCCCGGGACTAGCGGGTACGAGCAGTACTTC
TRBV19	TRBJ2-1	many	-	CASSIEAGSYNEQFF	TGTGCCAGTAGTATTGAGGCGGGGTCCTACAATGAGCAGTTCTTC
TRBV6-9	TRBJ1-1	-	-	CASSYDWQGRAFF	TGTGCCAGCAGTTACGATTGGCAGGGCCGGGCTTTCTTT
TRBV11-2	TRBJ2-7	many	TRBD1	CATSSPRQGAYEQYF	TGTGCCACTTCTTCCCCAAGACAGGGCGCCTACGAGCAGTACTTC
TRBV3-1	TRBJ1-4	once	-	CASNRQENEKLFF	TGTGCCAGCAACCGACAGGAGAATGAAAAACTGTTTTTT
TRBV7-6	TRBJ1-6	many	TRBD1	CASSLAGTGEIRHSPLHF	TGTGCCAGCAGCTTAGCTGGGACAGGGGAAATTCGACATTCACCCCTCCACTTT
TRBV12-3/TRBV12-4	TRBJ1-3	many	-	CASSFAVLGGNTIYF	TGTGCCAGCAGTTTCGCGGTTCTGGGTGGAAACACCATATATTTT
TRBV15	TRBJ2-1	-	-	CATSRAGDEQFF	TGTGCCACCAGCAGAGCAGGGGATGAGCAGTTCTTC
TRBV7-9	TRBJ2-7	many	-	CATEPQVPYEQYF	TGTGCCACCGAACCACAGGTGCCGTACGAGCAGTACTTC
TRBV7-2	TRBJ1-5	-	-	CASSLVGISNQPQHF	TGTGCCAGCAGCTTAGTGGGCATTAGCAATCAGCCCCAGCATTTT
TRBV7-2	TRBJ2-7	many	-	CASNPGAGRSYEQYF	TGTGCCAGCAATCCCGGCGCAGGGCGCTCCTACGAGCAGTACTTC
TRBV24-1	TRBJ2-6	once	-	CATSDGAGANILTF	TGTGCCACCAGTGATGGGGCTGGGGCCAACATCCTGACTTTC